The 7 T cell receptor beta chains below all came from one sample that was sequenced in a study of blood T cell repertoires in COVID-19. Using immunoSEQ multiplex PCR, the repertoire was profiled, and TCRdb retains in-frame clones only, with some absent. This sample has 120,000 to 150,000 clones; roughly four fifths occur once, and the top ten carry 1.5% to 2%. Sequenced input: peripheral blood. These receptors all come from a human donor in a cohort sampled during active COVID-19.

This clone was found once. The V call is TRBV5-4, the J call TRBJ1-4; no firm D call. Deletions cut 4 bases from V and 6 bases from J, with 13 bases between. This CDR3 contains 14 residues. Looked up from germline, CDR1 is SGHNT and CDR2 is YYREEE (reference sequence). CDR3: CASSGGLTDEKLFF. CDR3 DNA sequence: TGTGCCAGCAGCGGCGGGCTCACCGATGAAAAACTGTTTTTT. Full variable domain (rest looked up from reference TRBV5-4 and TRBJ1-4): ETGVTQSPTHLIKTRGQQVTLRCSSQSGHNTVSWYQQALGQGPQFIFQYYREEENGRGNFPPRFSGLQFPNYSSELNVNALELDDSALYLCASSGGLTDEKLFFGSGTQLSVL.

CDR3 region: CASSYSGVNTEAFF. The CDR3 DNA follows: TGTGCCAGCAGTTACTCCGGGGTGAACACTGAAGCTTTCTTT. The chain links TRBV6-5 to TRBJ1-1; D unclear. CDR3 length: 14 residues. V was shortened by 0 bases and J by 0 bases, with 5 bases between the two germline ends. The germline gives CDR1 MNHEY, CDR2 SVGAGI.

CDR3 in amino acids: CASSSQEREGHGNEQFF. In nucleotides, the CDR3 is TGTGCCAGCAGCTCTCAGGAGCGGGAGGGCCACGGGAATGAGCAGTTCTTC. The chain is built from TRBV7-9 and TRBJ2-1; 10 bases are shared with TRBD2. The ends lost 4 bases at V and 7 bases at J; junction bases unmatched: 13. The CDR3 sequence is 17 residues long. In germline, CDR1 is SEHNR, CDR2 FQNEAQ (reference sequence).

V gene TRBV18 combines with J gene TRBJ1-4; unclear D gene. The CDR3 sequence is 16 residues long. Germline loops: CDR1 KGHSH, CDR2 LQKENI. V gave up 4 bases and J gave up 4 bases, with 16 bases separating them. This CDR3 reads CASSQSPRELNEKLFF. CDR3 sequence (DNA): TGTGCCAGCTCACAGTCTCCCCGGGAACTTAATGAAAAACTGTTTTTT. Looking up the rest from reference TRBV18 and TRBJ1-4 gives the full variable domain: NAGVMQNPRHLVRRRGQEARLRCSPMKGHSHVYWYRQLPEEGLKFMVYLQKENIIDESGMPKERFSAEFPKEGPSILRIQQVVRGDSAAYFCASSQSPRELNEKLFFGSGTQLSVL.

The chain couples TRBV7-2 to TRBJ2-1; D may be TRBD2 (5 bases). This CDR3 spans 16 amino acids. With 3 bases removed from V and 0 bases from J, the gap between germline ends came to 12 bases. Germline V gene lookup returns CDR1 SGHTA and CDR2 FQGNSA. The CDR3 spells CASSFSSASSYNEQFF. As DNA, the CDR3 is TGTGCCAGCAGCTTTAGTAGCGCAAGCTCCTACAATGAGCAGTTCTTC.

In its sample, this clone was seen once. The chain uses TRBV6-5 and TRBJ2-3; D is uncertain. CDR1 MNHEY and CDR2 SVGAGI come from the germline V gene. Trimming stripped 8 bases from V and 4 bases from J, with 13 bases between. The CDR3 runs to 13 residues. The CDR3 DNA follows: TGTGCCAGCCTGCCGGTCGTGGCAGATACGCAGTATTTT. Its translation is CASLPVVADTQYF.

The chain recombines TRBV3-1 (or the pseudogene TRBV3-2) with TRBJ2-7; D may be TRBD1 (6 bases). V was pared by 0 bases and J by 3 bases, with 12 bases between. CDR1 and CDR2 (germline): LGHDT, YNNKEL (reference sequence). The CDR3 contains 15 residues. CDR3 loop: CASSQDMTGGYEQYF. The CDR3 bases are TGTGCCAGCAGCCAAGATATGACAGGAGGCTACGAGCAGTACTTC.